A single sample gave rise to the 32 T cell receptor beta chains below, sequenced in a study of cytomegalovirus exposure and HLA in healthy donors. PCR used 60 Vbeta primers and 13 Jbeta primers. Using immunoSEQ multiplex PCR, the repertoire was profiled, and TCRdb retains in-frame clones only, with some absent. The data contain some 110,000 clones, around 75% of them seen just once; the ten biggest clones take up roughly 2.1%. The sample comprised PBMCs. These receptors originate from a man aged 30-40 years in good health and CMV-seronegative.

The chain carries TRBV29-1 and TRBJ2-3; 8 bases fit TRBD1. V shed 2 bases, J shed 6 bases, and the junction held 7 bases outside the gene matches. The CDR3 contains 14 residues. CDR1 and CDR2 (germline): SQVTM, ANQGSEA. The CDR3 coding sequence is TGCAGCGTTGAAACGACAGGGGCGGGGGATACGCAGTATTTT. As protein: CSVETTGAGDTQYF.

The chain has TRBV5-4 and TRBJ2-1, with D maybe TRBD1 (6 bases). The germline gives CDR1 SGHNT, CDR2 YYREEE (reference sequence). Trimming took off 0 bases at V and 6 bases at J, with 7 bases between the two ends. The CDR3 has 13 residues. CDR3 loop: CASSLVGGNEQFF. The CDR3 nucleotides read TGTGCCAGCAGCTTGGTAGGGGGCAATGAGCAGTTCTTC.

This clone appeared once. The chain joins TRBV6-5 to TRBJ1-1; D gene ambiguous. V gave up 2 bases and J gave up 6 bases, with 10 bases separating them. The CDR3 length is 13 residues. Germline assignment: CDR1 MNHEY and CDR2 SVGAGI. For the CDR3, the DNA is TGTGCCAGCAGTTACGCTTCGCGGGCTGAAGCTTTCTTT. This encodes CASSYASRAEAFF.

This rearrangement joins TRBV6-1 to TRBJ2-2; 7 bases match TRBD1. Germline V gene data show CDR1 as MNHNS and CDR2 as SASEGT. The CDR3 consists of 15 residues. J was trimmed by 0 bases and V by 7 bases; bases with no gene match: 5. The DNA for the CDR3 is TGTGCCAGCACCAGGGACAGCCCGAACACCGGGGAGCTGTTTTTT. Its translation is CASTRDSPNTGELFF.

The CDR3 sequence: CASSVGADSNQPQHF. The CDR3 region has the DNA TGTGCCAGCAGCGTAGGGGCCGATAGCAATCAGCCCCAGCATTTT. V is TRBV9 and J is TRBJ1-5; no definite D call. The V end was cut by 0 bases, the J end by 0 bases, with 7 bases between. Germline CDR1 and CDR2: SGDLS and YYNGEE. CDR3 size: 15 residues.

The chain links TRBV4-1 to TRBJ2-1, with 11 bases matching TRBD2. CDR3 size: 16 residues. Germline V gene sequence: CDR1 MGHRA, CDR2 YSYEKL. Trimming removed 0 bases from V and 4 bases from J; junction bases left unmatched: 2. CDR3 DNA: TGCGCCAGCAGCCAAGAAACTAGCGGGGGATACAATGAGCAGTTCTTC. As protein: CASSQETSGGYNEQFF.

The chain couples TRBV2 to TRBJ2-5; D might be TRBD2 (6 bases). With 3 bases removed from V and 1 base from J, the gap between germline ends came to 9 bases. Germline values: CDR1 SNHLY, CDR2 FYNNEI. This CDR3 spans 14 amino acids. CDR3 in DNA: TGTGCCAGCAGTGACCGGACTACCCAAGAGACCCAGTACTTC. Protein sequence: CASSDRTTQETQYF.

The CDR3 nucleotides are TGCGCCAGCTCTGTGGCGGGTGAAGATACGCAGTATTTT. Translating it yields CASSVAGEDTQYF. The chain is built from TRBV5-1 and TRBJ2-3, with D perhaps TRBD2 (5 bases). The V gene lost 7 bases and the J gene lost 5 bases, with 14 bases spanning the gap. CDR1 and CDR2 from the germline V gene are SGHRS and YFSETQ. This CDR3 region has 13 residues.

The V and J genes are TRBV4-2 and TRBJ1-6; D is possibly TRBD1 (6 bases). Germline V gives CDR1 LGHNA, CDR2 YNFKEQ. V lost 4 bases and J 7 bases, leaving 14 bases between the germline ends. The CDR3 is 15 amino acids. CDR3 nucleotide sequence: TGTGCCAGCAGCCGAGAAGGGGGGGACAATTCACCCCTCCACTTT. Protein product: CASSREGGDNSPLHF.

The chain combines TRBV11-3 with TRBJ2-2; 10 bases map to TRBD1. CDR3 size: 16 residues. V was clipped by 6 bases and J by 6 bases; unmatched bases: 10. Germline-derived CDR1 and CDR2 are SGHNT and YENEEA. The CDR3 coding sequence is TGTGCCAGCAGTTCCGGGACAGGGGCTGGATCCGGGGAGCTGTTTTTT. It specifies CASSSGTGAGSGELFF.

CDR3 nucleotide sequence: TGTGCCAGCAGTGAATCCGGGAGGGCCTTGCGAAATGAGCAGTTCTTC. Its protein product is CASSESGRALRNEQFF. This rearrangement joins TRBV25-1 to TRBJ2-1, with 8 bases aligning to TRBD2. This CDR3 spans 16 amino acids. Germline CDR1 and CDR2: MGHDK and SYGVNS. After removal of 1 base from V and 7 bases from J, the junction contained 9 bases not matched to a gene.

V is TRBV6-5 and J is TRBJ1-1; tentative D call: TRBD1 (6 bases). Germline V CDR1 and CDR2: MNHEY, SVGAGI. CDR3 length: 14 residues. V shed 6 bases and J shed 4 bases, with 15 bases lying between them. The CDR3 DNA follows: TGTGCCAGCAGCCCACAGGGCGGGGGCACTGAAGCTTTCTTT. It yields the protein CASSPQGGGTEAFF.

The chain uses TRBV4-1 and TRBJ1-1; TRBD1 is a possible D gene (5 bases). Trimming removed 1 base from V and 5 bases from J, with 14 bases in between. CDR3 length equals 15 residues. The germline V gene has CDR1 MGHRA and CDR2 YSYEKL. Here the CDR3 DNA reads TGCGCCAGCAGCCAAGTAGGGGCGAGAAGGACTGAAGCTTTCTTT. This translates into CASSQVGARRTEAFF.

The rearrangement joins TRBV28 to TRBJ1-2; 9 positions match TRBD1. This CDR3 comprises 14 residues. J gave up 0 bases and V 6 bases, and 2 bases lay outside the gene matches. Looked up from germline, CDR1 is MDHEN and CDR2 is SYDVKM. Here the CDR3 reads CASRTGGANYGYTF. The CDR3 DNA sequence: TGTGCCAGCAGGACAGGGGGGGCTAACTATGGCTACACCTTC.

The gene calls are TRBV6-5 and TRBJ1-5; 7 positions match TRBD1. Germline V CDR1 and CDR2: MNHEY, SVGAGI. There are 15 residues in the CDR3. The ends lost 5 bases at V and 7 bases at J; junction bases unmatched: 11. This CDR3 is CASSMGQQNGQPQHF. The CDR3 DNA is TGTGCCAGCAGTATGGGACAGCAAAACGGGCAGCCCCAGCATTTT.

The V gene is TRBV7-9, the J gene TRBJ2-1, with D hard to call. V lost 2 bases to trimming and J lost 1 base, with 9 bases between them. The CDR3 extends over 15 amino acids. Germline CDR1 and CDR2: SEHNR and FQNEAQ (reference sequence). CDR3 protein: CASSLYGLSYNEQFF. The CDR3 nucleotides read TGTGCCAGCAGCTTATACGGTTTATCCTACAATGAGCAGTTCTTC. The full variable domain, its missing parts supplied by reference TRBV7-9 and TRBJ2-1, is DTGVSQNPRHKITKRGQNVTFRCDPISEHNRLYWYRQTLGQGPEFLTYFQNEAQLEKSRLLSDRFSAERPKGSFSTLEIQRTEQGDSAMYLCASSLYGLSYNEQFFGPGTRLTVL.

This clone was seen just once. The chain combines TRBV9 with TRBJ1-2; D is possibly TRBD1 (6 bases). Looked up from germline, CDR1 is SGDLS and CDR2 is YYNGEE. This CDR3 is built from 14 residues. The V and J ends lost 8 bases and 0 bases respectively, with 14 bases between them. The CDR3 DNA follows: TGTGCCAGTTCTCCTAGGACAGCTAACTATGGCTACACCTTC. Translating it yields CASSPRTANYGYTF.

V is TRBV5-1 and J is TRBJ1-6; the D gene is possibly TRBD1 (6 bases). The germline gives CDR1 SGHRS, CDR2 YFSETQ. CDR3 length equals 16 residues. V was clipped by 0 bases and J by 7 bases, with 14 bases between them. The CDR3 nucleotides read TGCGCCAGCAGCTTGGGTACCGGGACACCGAATTCACCCCTCCACTTT. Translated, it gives CASSLGTGTPNSPLHF.

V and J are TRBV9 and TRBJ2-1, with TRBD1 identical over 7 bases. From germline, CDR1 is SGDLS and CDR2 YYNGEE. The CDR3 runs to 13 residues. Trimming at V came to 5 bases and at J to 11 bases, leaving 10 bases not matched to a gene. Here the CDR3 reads CASSEQGSWKQFF. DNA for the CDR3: TGTGCCAGCAGTGAACAGGGGAGCTGGAAGCAGTTCTTC. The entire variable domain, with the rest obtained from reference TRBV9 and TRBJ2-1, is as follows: DSGVTQTPKHLITATGQRVTLRCSPRSGDLSVYWYQQSLDQGLQFLIQYYNGEERAKGNILERFSAQQFPDLHSELNLSSLELGDSALYFCASSEQGSWKQFFGPGTRLTVL.

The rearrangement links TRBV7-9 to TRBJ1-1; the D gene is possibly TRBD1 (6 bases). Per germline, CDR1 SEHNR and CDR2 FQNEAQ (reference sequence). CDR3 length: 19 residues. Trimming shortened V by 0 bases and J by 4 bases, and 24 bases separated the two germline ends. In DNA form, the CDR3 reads TGTGCCAGCAGCTTAGCGAGGTTCAGTGGGGGGGCCCGAGTCACTGAAGCTTTCTTT. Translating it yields CASSLARFSGGARVTEAFF.

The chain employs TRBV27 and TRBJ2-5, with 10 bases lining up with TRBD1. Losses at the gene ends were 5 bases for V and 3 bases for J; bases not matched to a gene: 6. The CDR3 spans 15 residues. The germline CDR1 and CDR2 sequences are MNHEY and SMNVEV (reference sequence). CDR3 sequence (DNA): TGTGCCAGCAGTAGTCCGGGACAGGGGAAAGAGACCCAGTACTTC. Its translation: CASSSPGQGKETQYF.

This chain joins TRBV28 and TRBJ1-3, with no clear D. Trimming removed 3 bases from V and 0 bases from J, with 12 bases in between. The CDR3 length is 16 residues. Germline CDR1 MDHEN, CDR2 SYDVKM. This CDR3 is CASSLGLLHSGNTIYF. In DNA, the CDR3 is TGTGCCAGCAGTTTGGGCCTCTTACACTCTGGAAACACCATATATTTT. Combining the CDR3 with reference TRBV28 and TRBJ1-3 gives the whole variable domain DVKVTQSSRYLVKRTGEKVFLECVQDMDHENMFWYRQDPGLGLRLIYFSYDVKMKEKGDIPEGYSVSREKKERFSLILESASTNQTSMYLCASSLGLLHSGNTIYFGEGSWLTVV.

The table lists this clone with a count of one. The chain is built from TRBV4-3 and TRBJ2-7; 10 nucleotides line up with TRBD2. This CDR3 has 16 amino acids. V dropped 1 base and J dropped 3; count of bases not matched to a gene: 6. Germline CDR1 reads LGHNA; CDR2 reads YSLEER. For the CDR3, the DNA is TGCGCCAGCAGCCAAGGGGCTAGCGGGAGAAGCTACGAGCAGTACTTC. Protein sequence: CASSQGASGRSYEQYF.

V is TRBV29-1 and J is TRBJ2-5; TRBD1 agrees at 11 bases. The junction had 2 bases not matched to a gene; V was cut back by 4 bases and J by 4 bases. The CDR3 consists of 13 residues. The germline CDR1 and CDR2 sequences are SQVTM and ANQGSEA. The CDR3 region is CSVGTGGLETQYF. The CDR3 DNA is TGCAGCGTTGGGACAGGGGGCTTAGAGACCCAGTACTTC. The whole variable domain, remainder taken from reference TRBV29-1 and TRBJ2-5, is SAVISQKPSRDICQRGTSLTIQCQVDSQVTMMFWYRQQPGQSLTLIATANQGSEATYESGFVIDKFPISRPNLTFSTLTVSNMSPEDSSIYLCSVGTGGLETQYFGPGTRLLVL.

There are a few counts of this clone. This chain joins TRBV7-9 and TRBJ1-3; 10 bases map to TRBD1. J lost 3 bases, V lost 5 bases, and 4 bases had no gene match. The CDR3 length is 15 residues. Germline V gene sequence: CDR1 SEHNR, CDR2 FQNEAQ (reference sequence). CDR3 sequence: CASSPTGGGGNTIYF. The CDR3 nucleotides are TGTGCCAGCAGCCCGACAGGGGGCGGTGGAAACACCATATATTTT.

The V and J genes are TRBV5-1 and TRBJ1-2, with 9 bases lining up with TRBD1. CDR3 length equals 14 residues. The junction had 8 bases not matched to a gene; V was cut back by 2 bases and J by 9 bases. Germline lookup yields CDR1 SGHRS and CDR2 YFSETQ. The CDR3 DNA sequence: TGCGCCAGCAGCTTTGAACAGGGGGCTCGGAGCTACACCTTC. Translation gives CASSFEQGARSYTF.

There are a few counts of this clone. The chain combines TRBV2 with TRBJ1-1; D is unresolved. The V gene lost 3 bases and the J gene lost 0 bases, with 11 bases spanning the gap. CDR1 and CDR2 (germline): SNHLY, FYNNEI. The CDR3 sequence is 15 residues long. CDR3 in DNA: TGTGCCAGCAGTGACGGCAGCGTATTGAACACTGAAGCTTTCTTT. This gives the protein CASSDGSVLNTEAFF.

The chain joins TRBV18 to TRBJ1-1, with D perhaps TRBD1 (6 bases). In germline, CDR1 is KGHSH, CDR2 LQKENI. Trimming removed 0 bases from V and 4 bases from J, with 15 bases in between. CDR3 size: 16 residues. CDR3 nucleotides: TGTGCCAGCTCACCACCGGTACAGGGATTTAGCACTGAAGCTTTCTTT. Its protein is CASSPPVQGFSTEAFF. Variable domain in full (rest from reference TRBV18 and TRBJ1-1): NAGVMQNPRHLVRRRGQEARLRCSPMKGHSHVYWYRQLPEEGLKFMVYLQKENIIDESGMPKERFSAEFPKEGPSILRIQQVVRGDSAAYFCASSPPVQGFSTEAFFGQGTRLTVV.

CDR3 region: CASNRDRVGEAFF. CDR3 sequence (DNA): TGTGCCAGCAACCGGGACAGGGTTGGTGAAGCTTTCTTT. This chain connects TRBV19 to TRBJ1-1, with TRBD1 identical over 9 bases. Germline V gives CDR1 LNHDA, CDR2 SQIVND (reference sequence). Trimming at V came to 9 bases and at J to 7 bases, leaving 9 bases not matched to a gene. This CDR3 contains 13 residues.

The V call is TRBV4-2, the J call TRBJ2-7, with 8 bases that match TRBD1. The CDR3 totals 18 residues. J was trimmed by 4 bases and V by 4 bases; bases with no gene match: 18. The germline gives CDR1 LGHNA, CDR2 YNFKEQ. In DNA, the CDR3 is TGTGCCAGCAGCCCGCCCGCGACAGGGGTAACAAACGTGTACGAGCAGTACTTC. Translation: CASSPPATGVTNVYEQYF.

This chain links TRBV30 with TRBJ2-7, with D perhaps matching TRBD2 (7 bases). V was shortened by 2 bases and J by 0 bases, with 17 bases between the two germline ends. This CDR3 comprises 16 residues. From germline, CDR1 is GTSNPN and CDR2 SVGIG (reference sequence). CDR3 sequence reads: CAWSLGGGPSSYEQYF. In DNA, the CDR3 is TGTGCCTGGAGTCTGGGAGGGGGACCCAGCTCCTACGAGCAGTACTTC.

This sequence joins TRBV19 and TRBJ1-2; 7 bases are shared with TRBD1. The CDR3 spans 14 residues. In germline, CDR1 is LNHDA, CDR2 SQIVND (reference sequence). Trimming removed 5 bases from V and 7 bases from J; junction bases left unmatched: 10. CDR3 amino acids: CASSSPRNRGGYTF. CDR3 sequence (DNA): TGTGCCAGTAGTTCTCCGCGTAACAGGGGTGGCTACACCTTC.